This T cell receptor beta chain was observed in a study of CD8+ T cells in alopecia areata. Study-wide points: When scalp samples are sequenced, resident alphabeta T cells of normal skin are also captured. TCR sharing was clearer in mice than between patients, perhaps partly owing to patient HLA diversity. Clonality was higher in lesional than normal scalp, especially in alopecia totalis/universalis.

RNA was isolated and reverse transcribed to cDNA, the sequencing template. The protocol was immunoSEQ multiplex PCR, while the TCRdb copy is restricted to in-frame clones and leaves out a portion. The table lists around 110,000 clones, with no singletons. Germline-derived CDR1 and CDR2 are NSQYPW and LRSPGD (reference sequence). The CDR3 is made up of 15 amino acids. Concerning this clone: The antigen is not known. Gene names denote mouse genes. The CDR3 end is not reached by the read, which stops 4 residues before it; the germline J gene fills it in.

The TCR sequence derives from a C3H/HeJ mouse with alopecia areata. The strain is characterized by the MHC haplotype H2-k. Sample: lesional skin. The rearrangement uses TRBV1 and TRBJ2-5; 12 nucleotides match TRBD2. The sequenced CDR3 bases are TGCACCTGCAGTGACCGGGACTGGGGGGAAGAC. Translated, it gives CTCSDRDWGED. The full CDR3 sequence reads CTCSDRDWGEDTQYF.